What follows is one TCR beta chain and its context. This sample is part of a study of blood T cell repertoires in COVID-19. At the level of the study: Some COVID-19 samples were acute and others convalescent; all came from the United States, Italy and Spain. PBMCs, B-cell-depleted T cells, or T cells were the source of the cDNA or gDNA that made up the material.

The CDR3 totals 16 residues. V was cut by 2 bases and J by 0 bases, with 10 bases left in between. The V gene's germline CDR1 is MNHEY and CDR2 SMNVEV (reference sequence). Per the authors' pipeline: Amplification of reference gene primers was used by the study to estimate nucleated cell counts. Clones were sequenced by immunoSEQ multiplex PCR, and TCRdb holds only the in-frame ones, with some missing. V, J and clone size are taken as reported in that table, and D and trimming were inferred from the DNA itself. The sample has more than 100,000 clones, around 86% seen once. The sequence was collected from a man in his forties with acute or convalescent COVID-19. Sequenced sample: peripheral blood. The rearrangement joins TRBV27 to TRBJ2-2; D gene ambiguous. CDR3 nucleotide sequence: TGTGCCAGCAGTTTAATAGGAGCACCGAACACCGGGGAGCTGTTTTTT. It specifies CASSLIGAPNTGELFF.